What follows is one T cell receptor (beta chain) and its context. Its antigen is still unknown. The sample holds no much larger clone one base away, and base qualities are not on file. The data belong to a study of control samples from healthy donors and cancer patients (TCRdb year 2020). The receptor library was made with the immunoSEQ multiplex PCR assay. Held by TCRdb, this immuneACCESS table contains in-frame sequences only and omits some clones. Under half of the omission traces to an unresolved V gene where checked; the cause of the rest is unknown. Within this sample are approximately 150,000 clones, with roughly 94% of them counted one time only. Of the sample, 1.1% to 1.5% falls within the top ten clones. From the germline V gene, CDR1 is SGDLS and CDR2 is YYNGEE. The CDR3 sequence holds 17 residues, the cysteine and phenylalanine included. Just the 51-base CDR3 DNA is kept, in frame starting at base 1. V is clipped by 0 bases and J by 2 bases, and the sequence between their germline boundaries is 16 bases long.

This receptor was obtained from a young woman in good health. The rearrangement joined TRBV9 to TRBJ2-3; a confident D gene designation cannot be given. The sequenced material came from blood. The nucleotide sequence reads TGTGCCAGCAGCGTAGCTACCTCATCGAGGTACACAGATACGCAGTATTTT. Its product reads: CASSVATSSRYTDTQYF. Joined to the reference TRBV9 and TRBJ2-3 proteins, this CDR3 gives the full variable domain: DSGVTQTPKHLITATGQRVTLRCSPRSGDLSVYWYQQSLDQGLQFLIQYYNGEERAKGNILERFSAQQFPDLHSELNLSSLELGDSALYFCASSVATSSRYTDTQYFGPGTRLTVL.